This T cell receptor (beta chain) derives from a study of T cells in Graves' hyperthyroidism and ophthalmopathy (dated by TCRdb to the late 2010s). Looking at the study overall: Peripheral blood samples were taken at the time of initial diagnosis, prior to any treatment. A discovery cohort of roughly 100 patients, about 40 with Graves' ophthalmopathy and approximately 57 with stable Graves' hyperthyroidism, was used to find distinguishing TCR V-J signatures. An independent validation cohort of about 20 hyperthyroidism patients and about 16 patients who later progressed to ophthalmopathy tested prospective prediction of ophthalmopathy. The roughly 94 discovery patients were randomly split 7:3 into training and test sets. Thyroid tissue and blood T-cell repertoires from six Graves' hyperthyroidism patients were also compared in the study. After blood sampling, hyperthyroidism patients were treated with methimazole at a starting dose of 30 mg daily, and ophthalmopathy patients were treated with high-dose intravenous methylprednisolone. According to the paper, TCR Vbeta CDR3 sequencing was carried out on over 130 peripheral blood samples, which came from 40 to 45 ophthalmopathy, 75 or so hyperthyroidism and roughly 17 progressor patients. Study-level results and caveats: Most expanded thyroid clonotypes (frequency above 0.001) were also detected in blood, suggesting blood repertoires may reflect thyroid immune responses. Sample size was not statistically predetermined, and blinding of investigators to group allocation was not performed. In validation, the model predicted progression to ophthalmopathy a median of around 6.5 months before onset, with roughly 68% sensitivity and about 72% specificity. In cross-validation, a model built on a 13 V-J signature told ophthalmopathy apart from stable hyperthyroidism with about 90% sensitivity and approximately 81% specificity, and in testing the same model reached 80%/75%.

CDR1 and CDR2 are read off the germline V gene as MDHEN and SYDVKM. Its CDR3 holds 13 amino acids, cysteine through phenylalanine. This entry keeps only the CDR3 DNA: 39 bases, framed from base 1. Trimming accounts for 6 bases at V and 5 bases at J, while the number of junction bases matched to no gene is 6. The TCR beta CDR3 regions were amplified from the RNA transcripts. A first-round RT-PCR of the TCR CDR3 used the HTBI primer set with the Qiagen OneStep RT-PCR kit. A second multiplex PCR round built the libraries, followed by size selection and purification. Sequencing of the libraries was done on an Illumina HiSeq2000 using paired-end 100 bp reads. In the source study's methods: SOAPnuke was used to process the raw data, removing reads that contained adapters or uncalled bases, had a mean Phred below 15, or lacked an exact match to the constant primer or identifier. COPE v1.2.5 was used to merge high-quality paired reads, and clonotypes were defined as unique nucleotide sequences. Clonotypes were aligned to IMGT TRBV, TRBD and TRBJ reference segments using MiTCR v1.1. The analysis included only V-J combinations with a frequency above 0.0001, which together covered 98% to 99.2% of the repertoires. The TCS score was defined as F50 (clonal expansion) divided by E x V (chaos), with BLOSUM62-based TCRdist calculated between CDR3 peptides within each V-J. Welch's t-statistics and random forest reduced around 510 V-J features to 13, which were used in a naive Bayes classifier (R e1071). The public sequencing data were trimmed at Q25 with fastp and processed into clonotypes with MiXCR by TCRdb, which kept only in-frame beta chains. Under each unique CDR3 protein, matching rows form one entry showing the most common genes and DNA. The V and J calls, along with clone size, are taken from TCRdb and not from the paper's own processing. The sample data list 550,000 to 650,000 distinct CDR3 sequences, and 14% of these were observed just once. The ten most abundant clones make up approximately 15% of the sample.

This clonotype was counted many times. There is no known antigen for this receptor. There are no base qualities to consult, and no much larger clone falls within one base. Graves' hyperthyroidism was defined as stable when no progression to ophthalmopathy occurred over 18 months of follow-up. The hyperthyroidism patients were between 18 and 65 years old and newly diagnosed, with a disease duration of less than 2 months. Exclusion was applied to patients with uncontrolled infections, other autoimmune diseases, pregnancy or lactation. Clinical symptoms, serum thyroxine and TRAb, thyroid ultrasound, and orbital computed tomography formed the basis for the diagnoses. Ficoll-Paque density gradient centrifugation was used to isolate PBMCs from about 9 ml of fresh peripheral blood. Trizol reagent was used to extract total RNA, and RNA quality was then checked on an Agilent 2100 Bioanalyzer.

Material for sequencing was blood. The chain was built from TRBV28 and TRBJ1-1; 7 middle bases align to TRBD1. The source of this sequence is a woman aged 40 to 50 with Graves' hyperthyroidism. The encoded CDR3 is CASSLSGGTEAFF. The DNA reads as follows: TGTGCCAGCAGCCTCTCAGGGGGGACTGAAGCTTTCTTT.